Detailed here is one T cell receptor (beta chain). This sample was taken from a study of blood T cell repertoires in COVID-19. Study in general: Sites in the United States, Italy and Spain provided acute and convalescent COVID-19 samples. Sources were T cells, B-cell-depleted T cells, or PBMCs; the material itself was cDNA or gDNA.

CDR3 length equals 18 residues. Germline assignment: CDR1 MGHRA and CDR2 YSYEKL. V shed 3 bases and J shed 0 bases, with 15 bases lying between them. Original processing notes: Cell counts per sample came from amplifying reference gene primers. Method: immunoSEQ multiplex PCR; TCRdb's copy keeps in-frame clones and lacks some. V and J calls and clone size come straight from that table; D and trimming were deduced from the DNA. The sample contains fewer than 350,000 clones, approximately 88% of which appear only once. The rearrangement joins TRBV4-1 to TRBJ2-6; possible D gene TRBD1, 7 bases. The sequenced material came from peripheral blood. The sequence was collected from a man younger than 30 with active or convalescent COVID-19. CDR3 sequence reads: CASSQAGQSDSGANVLTF. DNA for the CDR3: TGCGCCAGCAGCCAGGCGGGACAGTCCGACTCTGGGGCCAACGTCCTGACTTTC.